This entry lists 19 T cell receptor beta chains sequenced from one sample in a study of spatial heterogeneity in lung cancer. Each CDR3 protein is one row after TCRdb ran MiXCR on the 5' RACE reads. The sample has tens of thousands of distinct CDR3 sequences; roughly 7% are singletons. This sample's time point: sample taken at primary tumor resection. The input material, whole RNA from tumor, nontumor lung or frozen PBMC, was sequenced unsorted. The material sequenced was PBMCs, taken at surgery. The receptors shown here come from a female donor with early-stage non-small cell lung cancer.

This clonotype was seen only a few times. The rearrangement uses TRBV29-1 and TRBJ2-3; TRBD1 matches 11 bases. V lost 4 bases to trimming and J lost 9 bases; unmatched junction nucleotides: 6. The CDR3 has 13 residues. CDR1 SQVTM and CDR2 ANQGSEA come from the germline V gene. The CDR3 here is CSVGTGGDGTQYF. In nucleotides, the CDR3 is TGCAGCGTTGGGACAGGGGGCGATGGGACGCAGTATTTT.

This clonotype was recorded many times. The chain uses TRBV29-1 and TRBJ1-2, with 7 positions matching TRBD1. The CDR3 covers 14 residues. The germline CDR1 and CDR2 sequences are SQVTM and ANQGSEA. The J segment lost 2 bases and the V segment lost 7 bases, leaving 10 bases of the junction unmatched. The CDR3 region has the DNA TGCAGCGAGTACCGACAGGGAGGGAACTATGGCTACACCTTC. Its protein product is CSEYRQGGNYGYTF.

This chain uses TRBV5-1 with TRBJ1-4; D not certain. Germline V CDR1 and CDR2: SGHRS, YFSETQ. CDR3 length: 14 amino acids. The V end lost 0 bases, the J end lost 5 bases, and 8 bases lay between the germline ends. CDR3 sequence reads: CASSLGGMNEKLFF. For the CDR3, the DNA is TGCGCCAGCAGCTTGGGGGGAATGAATGAAAAACTGTTTTTT.

This clonotype was counted only a few times. The chain recombines TRBV12-3 or TRBV12-4 with TRBJ1-1; the D gene is possibly TRBD1 (6 bases). V was cut by 3 bases and J by 1 base, with 9 bases left in between. The CDR3 is 14 residues long. CDR3 residues: CASSFGRGNTEAFF. In nucleotides, the CDR3 is TGTGCCAGCAGTTTTGGCAGGGGGAACACTGAAGCTTTCTTT.

This clonotype was detected ten times or more. The junction and the germline gene differ at one end; a read error may be behind it. The chain recombines TRBV7-2 with TRBJ2-1; maybe TRBD2 (7 bases). Germline CDR1 and CDR2: SGHTA and FQGNSA. The CDR3 extends over 13 amino acids. The CDR3 spells CASSLWGGNEQFF. CDR3 nucleotides: TGTGCCAGCAGCTTATGGGGGGGCAATGAACAGTTCTTC.

The sample holds many counts of this clonotype. The chain uses TRBV28 and TRBJ1-5; unclear D gene. Germline CDR1 and CDR2: MDHEN and SYDVKM. The CDR3 spans 14 residues. Deletions cut 4 bases from V and 2 bases from J, with 9 bases between. The CDR3 DNA is TGTGCCAGCAGTTCACCGGGAGGCAATCAGCCCCAGCATTTT. Its protein product is CASSSPGGNQPQHF. The entire variable domain, with the rest obtained from reference TRBV28 and TRBJ1-5, is as follows: DVKVTQSSRYLVKRTGEKVFLECVQDMDHENMFWYRQDPGLGLRLIYFSYDVKMKEKGDIPEGYSVSREKKERFSLILESASTNQTSMYLCASSSPGGNQPQHFGDGTRLSIL.

Ten or more counts support this clonotype. The gene calls are TRBV11-2 and TRBJ2-2; weak D call: TRBD1 (5 bases). This CDR3 contains 15 residues. Germline V gene sequence: CDR1 SGHAT, CDR2 FQNNGV. V shed 2 bases and J shed 3 bases, with 10 bases lying between them. CDR3 loop: CASSLSRQYTGELFF. CDR3 nucleotides: TGTGCCAGCAGCTTAAGCAGACAGTACACCGGGGAGCTGTTTTTT.

In this sample, this clonotype turned up many times. V and J are TRBV10-3 and TRBJ2-7, with D uncertain. CDR1 ENHRY and CDR2 SYGVKD come from the germline V gene. The ends were cut back, 4 bases at V and 1 base at J, with 11 bases in the middle. The CDR3 has 14 amino acids. The CDR3 protein is CAISGAGWSYEQYF. CDR3 sequence (DNA): TGTGCCATCAGTGGGGCTGGCTGGTCCTACGAGCAGTACTTC.

This clonotype has a handful of counts. This rearrangement joins TRBV20-1 to TRBJ1-1; D is ambiguous. The V end was cut by 2 bases, the J end by 7 bases, with 17 bases between. The CDR3 has 14 amino acids. Germline CDR1 is DFQATT and CDR2 is SNEGSKA (reference sequence). The CDR3 sequence: CSARHRAGTSEAFF. The CDR3 DNA reads TGCAGTGCTAGACATCGGGCAGGAACAAGTGAAGCTTTCTTT.

The rearrangement joins TRBV6-5 to TRBJ2-7, with D possibly being TRBD2 (6 bases). The CDR3 is 16 residues long. Germline lookup yields CDR1 MNHEY and CDR2 SVGAGI. The ends were cut back, 6 bases at V and 2 bases at J, with 20 bases in the middle. The CDR3 sequence is CASSPSWRELPYEQYF. DNA for the CDR3: TGTGCCAGCAGCCCTTCTTGGAGGGAGCTCCCCTACGAGCAGTACTTC.

The table lists this clonotype with many counts. The rearrangement uses TRBV6-5 and TRBJ1-5; D uncertain. The CDR3 covers 13 residues. V lost 6 bases and J lost 7, with 13 bases in between. The germline CDR1 and CDR2 sequences are MNHEY and SVGAGI. In nucleotides, the CDR3 is TGTGCCAGCAGGATCCGGGGAGGCCAGCCCCAGCATTTT. It specifies CASRIRGGQPQHF.

This rearrangement joins TRBV9 to TRBJ1-3; D not resolved. Trimming removed 0 bases at V and 0 bases at J, with 13 bases between. The CDR3 sequence is 17 residues long. CDR1 is SGDLS and CDR2 is YYNGEE in the germline V gene. CDR3 nucleotide sequence: TGTGCCAGCAGCGTAGTGGATGATGAGAGCTCTGGAAACACCATATATTTT. Encoded protein: CASSVVDDESSGNTIYF.

This clonotype was counted many times. In DNA form, the CDR3 reads TGTGCCAGCAGCTTTGCTACAGATACGCAGTATTTT. This translates into CASSFATDTQYF. This chain links TRBV7-9 with TRBJ2-3; no firm D call. The V gene's germline CDR1 is SEHNR and CDR2 FQNEAQ (reference sequence). Trimming shortened V by 3 bases and J by 3 bases, and 4 bases separated the two germline ends. The CDR3 sequence is 12 residues long.

By sample fraction, this clonotype is medium-sized (0.01 to 0.1%). The rearrangement links TRBV29-1 to TRBJ2-1; D is unclear. Trimming took 4 bases from V and 6 from J, leaving 4 bases between them. This CDR3 is 10 amino acids long. Germline assignment: CDR1 SQVTM and CDR2 ANQGSEA. The DNA for the CDR3 is TGCAGCGTTGCTTCCAATGAGCAGTTCTTC. It codes for CSVASNEQFF.

The sample holds a few counts of this clonotype. The V gene is TRBV3-1, the J gene TRBJ2-7; D is unresolved. Germline values: CDR1 LGHDT, CDR2 YNNKEL (reference sequence). The length of the CDR3 is 12 residues. The V end lost 4 bases, the J end lost 2 bases, and 6 bases lay between the germline ends. CDR3 residues: CASSRNTYEQYF. The CDR3 DNA follows: TGTGCCAGCAGCCGGAACACCTACGAGCAGTACTTC.

A few counts support this clonotype. The V call is TRBV15, the J call TRBJ1-3; no clear D. Germline lookup yields CDR1 LNHNV and CDR2 YYDKDF (reference sequence). The CDR3 totals 13 residues. Trimming took 0 bases from V and 1 from J, leaving 1 base between them. The CDR3 protein is CATSRDSGNTIYF. CDR3 in DNA: TGTGCCACCAGCAGAGATTCTGGAAACACCATATATTTT.

This clonotype was seen ten or more times. This chain joins TRBV12-3 or TRBV12-4 and TRBJ2-2; 7 nucleotides align to TRBD1. V trimming: 9 bases; J trimming: 7 bases; junction bases outside the gene matches: 11. The CDR3 consists of 14 residues. The CDR3 reads CASSLQGKGGELFF. DNA for the CDR3: TGTGCCAGTTCCCTACAGGGGAAGGGCGGGGAGCTGTTTTTT.

This clonotype was seen ten or more times. This rearrangement joins TRBV3-1 to TRBJ1-6; tentative D call: TRBD1 (5 bases). V was clipped by 0 bases and J by 10 bases, with 13 bases between them. Germline CDR1 LGHDT, CDR2 YNNKEL (reference sequence). CDR3 length equals 15 residues. The CDR3 DNA sequence: TGTGCCAGCAGCCAAGATTTGGGGGTCAGATCACCCCTCCACTTT. Protein: CASSQDLGVRSPLHF.

This clonotype was recorded many times. The chain couples TRBV29-1 to TRBJ2-1, with TRBD2 as a possible D gene (5 bases). This CDR3 has 12 amino acids. With 4 bases removed from V and 6 bases from J, the gap between germline ends came to 10 bases. CDR1 is SQVTM, CDR2 ANQGSEA, per germline. CDR3 protein: CSVGGSGNEQFF. The DNA of the CDR3 is TGCAGCGTTGGCGGGTCCGGCAATGAGCAGTTCTTC.